The rows below give T cell receptor beta chains drawn from one sample of a study of control samples from healthy donors and cancer patients. Libraries were prepared by immunoSEQ multiplex PCR; TCRdb keeps only in-frame clonotypes and omits some of them. The profile shows just under 150,000 clones, more than 85% of them singletons. Source material: blood. All receptors derive from a man under 40 in good health. The CDR3 runs from the conserved cysteine through the conserved F or W. The D gene is left open where the match is weak. Clone size appears in some rows only: once, few, many, or a class for an expanded clone.

J gene: TRBJ1-1; D gene: -; clone size: -; V gene: TRBV2; CDR3 DNA: TGTGCCAGCAGTGAAGTAGGGCTGGAGAACACTGAAGCTTTCTTT; CDR3 protein: CASSEVGLENTEAFF
J gene: TRBJ1-2; D gene: -; clone size: -; V gene: TRBV30; CDR3 DNA: TGTGCCTGGAGCCTGGTGGGGGGAGGCTACACCTTC; CDR3 protein: CAWSLVGGGYTF
J gene: TRBJ1-3; D gene: TRBD1; clone size: -; V gene: TRBV9; CDR3 DNA: TGTGCCAGCAGCGTAGGGGACAGGGCGTTTGGAAACACCATATATTTT; CDR3 protein: CASSVGDRAFGNTIYF
J gene: TRBJ1-5; D gene: -; clone size: -; V gene: TRBV11-2; CDR3 DNA: TGTGCCAGCAGCTTAGGGGCAGACAATCAGCCCCAGCATTTT; CDR3 protein: CASSLGADNQPQHF
J gene: TRBJ1-2; D gene: -; clone size: -; V gene: TRBV4-1; CDR3 DNA: TGCGCCAGCAGCCAAGCTGAAACCGGGCTTCGACATAACTATGGCTACACCTTC; CDR3 protein: CASSQAETGLRHNYGYTF
J gene: TRBJ1-3; D gene: TRBD1; clone size: -; V gene: TRBV24-1; CDR3 DNA: TGTGCCACCAGTGAAGGGACAGGGGGCTCGAACACCATATATTTT; CDR3 protein: CATSEGTGGSNTIYF
J gene: TRBJ2-7; D gene: -; clone size: -; V gene: TRBV2; CDR3 DNA: TGTGCCACCCGTATCGGGGCCCCCTACGAGCAGTACTTC; CDR3 protein: CATRIGAPYEQYF
J gene: TRBJ1-1; D gene: -; clone size: -; V gene: TRBV19; CDR3 DNA: TGTGCCAGTAGTACAACAGGTTTGGTGAACACTGAAGCTTTCTTT; CDR3 protein: CASSTTGLVNTEAFF
J gene: TRBJ1-2; D gene: -; clone size: -; V gene: TRBV5-4; CDR3 DNA: TGTGCCAGCAGCCTACAGGGTGCTGGCTACACCTTC; CDR3 protein: CASSLQGAGYTF
J gene: TRBJ2-2; D gene: -; clone size: once; V gene: TRBV5-1; CDR3 DNA: TGCGCCAGCGGGCTGGGTAGGGTAAACACCGGGGAGCTGTTTTTT; CDR3 protein: CASGLGRVNTGELFF
J gene: TRBJ2-3; D gene: -; clone size: -; V gene: TRBV5-1; CDR3 DNA: TGCGCCAGCAGCTTGTTTGGTACAGGGATGTCAGATACGCAGTATTTT; CDR3 protein: CASSLFGTGMSDTQYF
J gene: TRBJ2-7; D gene: -; clone size: -; V gene: TRBV29-1; CDR3 DNA: TGCAGCGTTGACTTTGGACACCCCTACGAGCAGTACTTC; CDR3 protein: CSVDFGHPYEQYF
J gene: TRBJ2-3; D gene: TRBD2; clone size: -; V gene: TRBV15; CDR3 DNA: TGTGCCACCCCCTCTTCGGGGGGGCACACAGATACGCAGTATTTT; CDR3 protein: CATPSSGGHTDTQYF
J gene: TRBJ2-6; D gene: -; clone size: -; V gene: TRBV6-5; CDR3 DNA: TGTGCCAGGGATGACTCTGGGGCCAACGTCCTGACTTTC; CDR3 protein: CARDDSGANVLTF